This TCR beta chain derives from a study of T cell responses to AZD1222 COVID-19 vaccine. Only in-frame clones appear in the TCRdb table, and some are missing; sequencing was by immunoSEQ multiplex PCR. The table includes some 130,000 clones, 88% detected once. Concerning this clone itself: Its antigen is undetermined.

Regarding the study as a whole: Among spike-specific TCRs, nearly half reportedly target unmutated variant regions. Once two AZD1222 doses were given, Spike-specific TCR breadth and depth went up. The sample set comprised mostly white British donors with more females, and clonal diversity was possibly underestimated. Recipients of AZD1222 seropositive at baseline numbered only 6 or 7.

Germline V gene data show CDR1 as MNHEY and CDR2 as SVGAGI. The V gene end was trimmed by 5 bases and the J gene end by 3 bases; junction bases not matched to a gene: 6. The CDR3 is 14 residues long. The receptor was derived from an adult in good health. This chain uses TRBV6-5 with TRBJ1-1; 7 bases line up with TRBD1. This sample comprised peripheral blood, obtained on day 0 of MenACWY control vaccination. This CDR3 is CASSRNQGDTEAFF. Here the CDR3 DNA reads TGTGCCAGCAGTCGAAACCAGGGGGACACTGAAGCTTTCTTT.